The 16 T cell receptor beta chains given below trace back to one sample, sequenced in a study of identical twins. TCRdb independently ran MiXCR on the 5' RACE reads; one entry per CDR3 protein. The table records approximately 670,000 distinct CDR3 sequences, approximately 6% of them present only once. The sequenced sample consisted of naive T cells sorted from blood. These receptor sequences come from a man aged 18 to 29 in good health.

This clonotype showed up many times. This chain links TRBV5-1 with TRBJ2-1, with 13 bases lining up with TRBD2. J lost 2 bases, V lost 3 bases, and 2 bases had no gene match. Germline CDR1 reads SGHRS; CDR2 reads YFSETQ. The CDR3 loop spans 16 amino acids. CDR3 sequence: CASSWGLAGTYNEQFF. In DNA form, the CDR3 reads TGCGCCAGCAGCTGGGGACTAGCGGGAACCTACAATGAGCAGTTCTTC. Drawing the rest from reference TRBV5-1 and TRBJ2-1, the complete variable domain is KAGVTQTPRYLIKTRGQQVTLSCSPISGHRSVSWYQQTPGQGLQFLFEYFSETQRNKGNFPGRFSGRQFSNSRSEMNVSTLELGDSALYLCASSWGLAGTYNEQFFGPGTRLTVL.

This clonotype was counted many times. This chain links TRBV11-2 with TRBJ2-2, with D unclear. V lost 1 base and J lost 1, with 19 bases in between. The CDR3 contains 19 residues. CDR1 SGHAT and CDR2 FQNNGV come from the germline V gene. CDR3 nucleotide sequence: TGTGCCAGCAGCTTAGTGAGTGGCGGTCCGCGAGGGAACACCGGGGAGCTGTTTTTT. The encoded protein is CASSLVSGGPRGNTGELFF. Filled out from reference TRBV11-2 and TRBJ2-2, the complete variable domain reads EAGVAQSPRYKIIEKRQSVAFWCNPISGHATLYWYQQILGQGPKLLIQFQNNGVVDDSQLPKDRFSAERLKGVDSTLKIQPAKLEDSAVYLCASSLVSGGPRGNTGELFFGEGSRLTVL.

This clonotype has just a few counts. This chain links TRBV7-2 with TRBJ1-1; D unresolved. The CDR3 extends over 14 amino acids. CDR1 and CDR2 from the germline V gene are SGHTA and FQGNSA. The V gene lost 5 bases and the J gene lost 4 bases, with 14 bases spanning the gap. The CDR3 loop is CASSPGSGRTEAFF. CDR3 bases: TGTGCCAGCAGCCCGGGAAGCGGGCGCACTGAAGCTTTCTTT.

V and J are TRBV5-1 and TRBJ2-3, with 9 bases identical to TRBD1. Trimming cost V 4 bases and J 5 bases; bases outside gene matches: 8. CDR3 length equals 15 residues. CDR1 is SGHRS, CDR2 YFSETQ, per germline. The CDR3: CASSPGTGSGDTQYF. For the CDR3, the DNA is TGCGCCAGCAGCCCCGGGACAGGGAGCGGAGATACGCAGTATTTT.

This clonotype has only a few counts. The J gene is TRBJ1-2, the V gene TRBV29-1; 8 nucleotides line up with TRBD1. The CDR3 covers 16 residues. Per the germline V gene, CDR1 is SQVTM and CDR2 is ANQGSEA. J lost 3 bases, V lost 1 base, and 10 bases had no gene match. The CDR3 is CSVEGEGGRGHYGYTF. The DNA of the CDR3 is TGCAGCGTTGAAGGAGAGGGAGGCAGGGGGCACTATGGCTACACCTTC.

This clonotype occurred a few times. The chain links TRBV2 to TRBJ2-2; D remains unclear. The CDR3 loop spans 17 amino acids. Germline V gene sequence: CDR1 SNHLY, CDR2 FYNNEI. Trimming stripped 3 bases from V and 0 bases from J, with 14 bases between. CDR3 region: CASSEDGRMTNTGELFF. In DNA form, the CDR3 reads TGTGCCAGCAGTGAGGACGGCAGAATGACGAACACCGGGGAGCTGTTTTTT. The variable domain in full, completed from reference TRBV2 and TRBJ2-2, reads EPEVTQTPSHQVTQMGQEVILRCVPISNHLYFYWYRQILGQKVEFLVSFYNNEISEKSEIFDDQFSVERPDGSNFTLKIRSTKLEDSAMYFCASSEDGRMTNTGELFFGEGSRLTVL.

This clonotype was observed at least ten times. The chain employs TRBV13 and TRBJ2-3; no definite D call. Trimming took 1 base from V and 5 from J, leaving 7 bases between them. CDR3 length: 13 residues. Germline V gene sequence: CDR1 PRHDT, CDR2 FYEKMQ (reference sequence). The CDR3 DNA reads as TGTGCCAGCAGCTTAGTGTGGGGAGATACGCAGTATTTT. Translating gives CASSLVWGDTQYF.

V usage is TRBV11-3 and J usage is TRBJ2-5; weak D call: TRBD2 (6 bases). The CDR3 runs 16 residues. CDR1 and CDR2 (germline): SGHNT, YENEEA. Trimming stripped 3 bases from V and 1 base from J, with 15 bases between. The DNA of the CDR3 is TGTGCCAGCAGCTTCGGGGCTAGCGCTACCCAAGAGACCCAGTACTTC. Protein: CASSFGASATQETQYF.

This clonotype was counted many times. This chain joins TRBV29-1 and TRBJ2-1; D is perhaps TRBD2 (6 bases). CDR1 is SQVTM and CDR2 is ANQGSEA in the germline V gene. This CDR3 region has 13 residues. Trimming pared 7 bases from V and 3 bases from J, leaving 13 bases between. Written as DNA, the CDR3 is TGCAGCGCCCCTAGGCGGGACTACAATGAGCAGTTCTTC. Translating gives CSAPRRDYNEQFF.

In this sample, this clonotype turned up many times. The chain couples TRBV27 to TRBJ2-3; D gene uncertain. This CDR3 region has 16 residues. Per the germline V gene, CDR1 is MNHEY and CDR2 is SMNVEV (reference sequence). The V gene lost 5 bases and the J gene lost 2 bases, with 17 bases spanning the gap. This CDR3 reads CASSLSTFSTTDTQYF. The CDR3 DNA sequence: TGTGCCAGCAGTCTCTCGACATTCTCCACCACAGATACGCAGTATTTT.

This clonotype was seen many times. This chain connects TRBV20-1 to TRBJ2-1; 15 positions agree with TRBD2. The germline gives CDR1 DFQATT, CDR2 SNEGSKA (reference sequence). CDR3 length: 15 residues. V lost 6 bases, J lost 8 bases, and 8 bases stayed unmatched. The CDR3 spells CSARTSGRAWDEQFF. CDR3 in DNA: TGCAGTGCAAGGACTAGCGGGAGGGCCTGGGATGAGCAGTTCTTC.

This clonotype was observed a few times. The gene calls are TRBV4-3 and TRBJ2-7; tentatively, D is TRBD2 (5 bases). Germline CDR1 LGHNA, CDR2 YSLEER. V was trimmed by 4 bases and J by 7 bases, leaving 14 bases between them. CDR3 length: 13 residues. CDR3 in amino acids: CASSPGGTREQYF. DNA for the CDR3: TGCGCCAGCAGCCCAGGAGGTACGAGGGAGCAGTACTTC.

In this sample, this clonotype turned up a few times. The V call is TRBV12-3 or TRBV12-4, the J call TRBJ2-5, with D unresolved. This CDR3 comprises 16 residues. The V gene lost 5 bases and the J gene lost 1 base, with 17 bases spanning the gap. The CDR3 loop reads CASSPQWQTLQETQYF. CDR3 nucleotide sequence: TGTGCCAGCAGTCCCCAGTGGCAGACCCTCCAAGAGACCCAGTACTTC.

In its sample, this clonotype was seen a few times. The rearrangement joins TRBV9 to TRBJ2-2; 11 bases are shared with TRBD1. The CDR3 is 16 amino acids. Germline loops: CDR1 SGDLS, CDR2 YYNGEE. V trimming: 5 bases; J trimming: 6 bases; junction bases outside the gene matches: 9. The CDR3 DNA reads as TGTGCCAGCAGTGCCCCCGGGACAGGGGGGCCCGGGGAGCTGTTTTTT. Translating it yields CASSAPGTGGPGELFF.

The CDR3 spells CASTPGPAETQYF. CDR3 nucleotides: TGTGCCAGCACCCCAGGTCCGGCAGAGACCCAGTACTTC. This chain uses TRBV12-3 or TRBV12-4 with TRBJ2-5; D remains ambiguous. The V and J ends lost 7 bases and 4 bases respectively, with 13 bases between them. This CDR3 contains 13 residues.

This clonotype has ten or more counts. The chain combines TRBV11-2 with TRBJ2-1; 11 bases map to TRBD2. The CDR3 runs to 18 residues. The ends lost 4 bases at V and 2 bases at J; junction bases unmatched: 10. From germline, CDR1 is SGHAT and CDR2 FQNNGV. The CDR3 loop is CASSSGELAGDPYNEQFF. The CDR3 bases are TGTGCCAGCAGCTCGGGGGAACTAGCGGGGGACCCCTACAATGAGCAGTTCTTC.